A single sample gave rise to the 11 T cell receptor beta chains below, sequenced in a study of cytomegalovirus exposure and HLA in healthy donors. Sequencing was performed with immunoSEQ multiplex PCR; in TCRdb, only in-frame clones are kept and a portion is missing. The table shows 170,000 or so clones, with 85% occurring only once. The sequencing sample was made of PBMCs. Receptors were obtained from a man aged 18 to 29 in good health and CMV-seropositive.

This chain connects TRBV5-1 to TRBJ2-1; the match to TRBD2 covers 11 bases. V lost 4 bases to trimming and J lost 7 bases; unmatched junction nucleotides: 10. This CDR3 region has 16 residues. Germline CDR1 is SGHRS and CDR2 is YFSETQ. The CDR3 here is CASSRITSGSNNEQFF. CDR3 coding DNA: TGCGCCAGCAGCAGGATCACTAGCGGGAGTAATAATGAGCAGTTCTTC.

The chain uses TRBV30 and TRBJ2-3; TRBD2 matches at 7 bases. The CDR3 length is 14 residues. V was pared by 0 bases and J by 8 bases, with 8 bases of the junction left unmatched. Germline CDR1 is GTSNPN and CDR2 is SVGIG (reference sequence). Here the CDR3 reads CAWSVLGGEGTQYF. The DNA of the CDR3 is TGTGCCTGGAGTGTACTGGGGGGGGAAGGTACGCAGTATTTT.

This clone was recorded once. The chain links TRBV11-2 to TRBJ2-3; 8 nucleotides agree with TRBD1. CDR1 and CDR2 (germline): SGHAT, FQNNGV. V shed 5 bases, J shed 5 bases, and the junction held 6 bases outside the gene matches. This CDR3 has 14 residues. CDR3 nucleotides: TGTGCCAGCAGCATCAGGGGGCGAAGAGATACGCAGTATTTT. Encoded protein: CASSIRGRRDTQYF.

This clone was recorded once. The V and J genes are TRBV11-3 and TRBJ2-2; unclear D gene. The CDR3 is made up of 14 amino acids. V lost 1 base to trimming and J lost 6 bases, with 9 bases between them. In germline, CDR1 is SGHNT, CDR2 YENEEA. In DNA, the CDR3 is TGTGCCAGCAGCTTAGGGCTCGGGTCCGGGGAGCTGTTTTTT. This gives the protein CASSLGLGSGELFF.

Concerning this clone: This sequence may be a read error, since a much larger clone differs from it by one base. This chain joins TRBV5-1 and TRBJ1-2; 7 nucleotides align to TRBD1. Germline lookup yields CDR1 SGHRS and CDR2 YFSETQ. The CDR3 length is 13 residues. Trimming cost V 3 bases and J 2 bases; bases outside gene matches: 1. The CDR3 DNA reads as TGCGCCAGCAGCTCGGGACAGAACTATGGCTACACCTTC. This encodes CASSSGQNYGYTF.

CDR3 protein: CASSSSGTGDSYEQYF. In nucleotides, the CDR3 is TGTGCCAGCAGCTCTTCCGGGACAGGGGATTCCTACGAGCAGTACTTC. This rearrangement joins TRBV7-3 to TRBJ2-7, with 10 bases fitting TRBD1. The germline CDR1 and CDR2 sequences are SGHTA and FQGTGA. The CDR3 totals 16 residues. Trimming took 4 bases from V and 1 from J; bases not matched to a gene: 7.

The genes are TRBV28 and TRBJ1-1; D gene ambiguous. V was cut by 4 bases and J by 1 base, with 10 bases left in between. The germline V gene encodes CDR1 MDHEN and CDR2 SYDVKM. The CDR3 spans 14 residues. In DNA form, the CDR3 reads TGTGCCAGCAGTTCAATAAGCGGGAACACTGAAGCTTTCTTT. Protein: CASSSISGNTEAFF.

The chain joins TRBV10-2 to TRBJ2-5, with 8 bases lining up with TRBD2. J was trimmed by 3 bases and V by 3 bases; bases with no gene match: 9. The CDR3 has 16 amino acids. CDR1 and CDR2 from the germline V gene are WSHSY and SAAADI. The chain's CDR3 is CASSDRRGVLKETQYF. CDR3 nucleotides: TGCGCCAGCAGTGATCGGCGGGGGGTCCTAAAAGAGACCCAGTACTTC.

V is TRBV7-2 and J is TRBJ2-5, with D maybe TRBD2 (6 bases). Trimming removed 1 base from V and 4 bases from J, with 13 bases in between. Per germline, CDR1 SGHTA and CDR2 FQGNSA. This CDR3 region has 15 residues. CDR3 amino acids: CASSLVTGAGETQYF. CDR3 sequence (DNA): TGTGCCAGCAGCTTAGTCACGGGAGCCGGAGAGACCCAGTACTTC.

This clone was detected a few times. The rearrangement links TRBV2 to TRBJ1-4, with D unclear. CDR1 is SNHLY, CDR2 FYNNEI, per germline. Trimming took 7 bases from V and 2 from J, leaving 5 bases between them. CDR3 length: 12 amino acids. The CDR3 nucleotides are TGTGCCAGCAAACGGACTAATGAAAAACTGTTTTTT. Its translation: CASKRTNEKLFF. The whole variable domain, remainder taken from reference TRBV2 and TRBJ1-4, is EPEVTQTPSHQVTQMGQEVILRCVPISNHLYFYWYRQILGQKVEFLVSFYNNEISEKSEIFDDQFSVERPDGSNFTLKIRSTKLEDSAMYFCASKRTNEKLFFGSGTQLSVL.

The V and J genes are TRBV4-1 and TRBJ1-1; D ambiguous. Germline CDR1 reads MGHRA; CDR2 reads YSYEKL. This CDR3 contains 13 residues. V lost 5 bases and J 1 base, leaving 8 bases between the germline ends. DNA of the CDR3: TGCGCCAGCAGCGTTCGGAGGAACACTGAAGCTTTCTTT. It encodes CASSVRRNTEAFF.